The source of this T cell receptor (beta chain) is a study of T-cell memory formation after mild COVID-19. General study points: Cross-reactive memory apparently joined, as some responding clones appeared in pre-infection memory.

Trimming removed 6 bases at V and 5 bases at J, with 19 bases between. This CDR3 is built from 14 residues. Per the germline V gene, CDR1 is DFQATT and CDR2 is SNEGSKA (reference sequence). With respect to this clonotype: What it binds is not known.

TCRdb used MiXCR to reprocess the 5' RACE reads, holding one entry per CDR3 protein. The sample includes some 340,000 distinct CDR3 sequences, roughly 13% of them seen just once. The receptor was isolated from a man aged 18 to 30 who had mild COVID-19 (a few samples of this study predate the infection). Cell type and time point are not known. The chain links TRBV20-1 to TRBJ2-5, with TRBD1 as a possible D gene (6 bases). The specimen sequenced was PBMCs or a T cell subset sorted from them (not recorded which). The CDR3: CSARPGRQGETQYF. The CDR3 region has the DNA TGCAGTGCGAGGCCGGGCCGGCAGGGGGAGACCCAGTACTTC.